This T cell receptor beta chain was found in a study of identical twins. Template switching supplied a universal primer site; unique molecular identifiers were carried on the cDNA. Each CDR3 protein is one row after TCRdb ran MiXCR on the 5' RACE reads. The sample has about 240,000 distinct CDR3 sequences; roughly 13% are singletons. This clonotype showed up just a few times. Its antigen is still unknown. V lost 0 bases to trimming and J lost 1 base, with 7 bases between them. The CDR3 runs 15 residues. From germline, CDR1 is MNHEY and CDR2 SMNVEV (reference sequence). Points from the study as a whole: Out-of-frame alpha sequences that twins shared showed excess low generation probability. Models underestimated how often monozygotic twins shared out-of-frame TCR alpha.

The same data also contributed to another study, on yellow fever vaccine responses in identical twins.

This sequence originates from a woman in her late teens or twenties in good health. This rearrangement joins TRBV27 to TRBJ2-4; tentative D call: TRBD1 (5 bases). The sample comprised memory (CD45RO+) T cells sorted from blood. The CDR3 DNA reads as TGTGCCAGCAGTTTATCAGGGGTTGCCAAAAACATTCAGTACTTC. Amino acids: CASSLSGVAKNIQYF.